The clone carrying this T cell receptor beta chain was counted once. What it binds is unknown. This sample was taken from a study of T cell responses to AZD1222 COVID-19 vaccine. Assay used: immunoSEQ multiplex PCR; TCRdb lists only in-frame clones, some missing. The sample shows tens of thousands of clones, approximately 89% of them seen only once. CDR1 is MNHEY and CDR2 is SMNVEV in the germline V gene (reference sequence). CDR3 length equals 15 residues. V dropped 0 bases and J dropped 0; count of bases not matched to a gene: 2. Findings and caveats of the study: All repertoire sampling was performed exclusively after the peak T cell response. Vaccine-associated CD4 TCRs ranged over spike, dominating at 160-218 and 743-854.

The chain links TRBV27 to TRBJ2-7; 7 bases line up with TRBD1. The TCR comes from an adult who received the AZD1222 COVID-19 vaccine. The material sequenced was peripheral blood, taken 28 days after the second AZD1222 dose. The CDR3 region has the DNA TGTGCCAGCAGTTTATCCGGGACAGCCTCCTACGAGCAGTACTTC. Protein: CASSLSGTASYEQYF.